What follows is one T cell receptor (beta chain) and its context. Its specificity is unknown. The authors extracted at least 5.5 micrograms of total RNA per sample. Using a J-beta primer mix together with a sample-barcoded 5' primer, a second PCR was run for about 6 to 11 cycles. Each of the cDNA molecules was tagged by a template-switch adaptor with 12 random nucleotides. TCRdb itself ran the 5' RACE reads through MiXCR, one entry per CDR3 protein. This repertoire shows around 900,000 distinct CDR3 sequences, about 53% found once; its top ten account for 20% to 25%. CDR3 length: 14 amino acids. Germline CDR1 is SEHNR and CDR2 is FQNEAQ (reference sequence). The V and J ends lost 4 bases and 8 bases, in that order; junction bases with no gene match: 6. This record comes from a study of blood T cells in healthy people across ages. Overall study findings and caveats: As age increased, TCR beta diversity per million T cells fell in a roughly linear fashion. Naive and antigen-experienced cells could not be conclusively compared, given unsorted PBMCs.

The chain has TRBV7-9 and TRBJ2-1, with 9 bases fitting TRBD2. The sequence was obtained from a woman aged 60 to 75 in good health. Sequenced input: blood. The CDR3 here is CASSSSGESDEQFF. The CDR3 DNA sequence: TGTGCCAGCAGCTCTAGCGGGGAGTCAGATGAGCAGTTCTTC.